A single sample is the source of the 2 T cell receptor beta chains below, sequenced in a study of blood T cell repertoires in COVID-19. The method was immunoSEQ multiplex PCR; TCRdb's version includes in-frame clones alone and lacks a portion of them. Of roughly 180,000 clones listed, 60% to 80% are singletons. The sequenced sample was peripheral blood. The source is a man in his fifties or sixties with active or convalescent COVID-19.

The gene calls are TRBV9 and TRBJ1-4; 7 bases map to TRBD1. The CDR3 totals 15 residues. With V trimmed by 7 bases and J by 3 bases, 9 bases remained unmatched. Germline values: CDR1 SGDLS, CDR2 YYNGEE. The CDR3 DNA sequence: TGTGCCAGCGCCTACAGGGGATCGGCTAATGAAAAACTGTTTTTT. Protein sequence: CASAYRGSANEKLFF.

There are a few counts of this clone. The J gene is TRBJ2-5, the V gene TRBV19, with 11 nucleotides matching TRBD2. Trimming cost V 5 bases and J 5 bases; bases outside gene matches: 7. The CDR3 length is 15 residues. Per germline, CDR1 LNHDA and CDR2 SQIVND (reference sequence). The CDR3 region is CASSSLAGGWETQYF. The CDR3 nucleotides are TGTGCCAGTAGTTCTCTAGCGGGAGGCTGGGAGACCCAGTACTTC.